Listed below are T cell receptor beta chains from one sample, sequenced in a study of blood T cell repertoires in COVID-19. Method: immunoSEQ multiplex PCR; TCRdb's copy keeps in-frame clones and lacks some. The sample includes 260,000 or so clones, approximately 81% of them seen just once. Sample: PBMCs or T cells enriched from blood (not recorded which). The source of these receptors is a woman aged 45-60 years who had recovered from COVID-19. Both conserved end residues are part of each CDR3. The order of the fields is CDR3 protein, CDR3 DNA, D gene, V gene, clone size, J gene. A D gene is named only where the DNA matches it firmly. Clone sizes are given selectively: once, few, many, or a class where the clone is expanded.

CDR3 protein: CASSQAYGREVDEQYF
CDR3 DNA: TGCGCCAGCAGCCAAGCTTATGGGCGGGAGGTCGACGAGCAGTACTTC
D gene: TRBD2
V gene: TRBV4-1
clone size: many
J gene: TRBJ2-7

CDR3 protein: CASSFLEQGEKLFF
CDR3 DNA: TGTGCCAGCAGCTTTTTAGAACAGGGTGAAAAACTGTTTTTT
D gene: .
V gene: TRBV5-6
clone size: .
J gene: TRBJ1-4

CDR3 protein: CASSQPGQKTYGYTF
CDR3 DNA: TGTGCCAGCAGCCAACCGGGACAGAAGACCTATGGCTACACCTTC
D gene: TRBD1
V gene: TRBV7-8
clone size: .
J gene: TRBJ1-2

CDR3 protein: CASSYRGRYEQYF
CDR3 DNA: TGTGCCAGCAGTTACAGGGGGCGATACGAGCAGTACTTC
D gene: TRBD1
V gene: TRBV2
clone size: .
J gene: TRBJ2-7

CDR3 protein: CASQVISGADYNEQFF
CDR3 DNA: TGCGCCAGCCAAGTAATCTCAGGGGCGGACTACAATGAGCAGTTCTTC
D gene: .
V gene: TRBV5-1
clone size: many
J gene: TRBJ2-1

CDR3 protein: CASSSSGYRGNTEAFF
CDR3 DNA: TGTGCCAGCAGCTCGTCAGGATACAGGGGAAACACTGAAGCTTTCTTT
D gene: TRBD1
V gene: TRBV7-9
clone size: .
J gene: TRBJ1-1

CDR3 protein: CASSYSSWNEQFF
CDR3 DNA: TGTGCCAGCAGTTACTCGAGCTGGAATGAGCAGTTCTTC
D gene: .
V gene: TRBV6-5
clone size: .
J gene: TRBJ2-1

CDR3 protein: CASRPGQKTYEQYF
CDR3 DNA: TGTGCCAGCAGGCCGGGACAAAAAACCTACGAGCAGTACTTC
D gene: .
V gene: TRBV2
clone size: .
J gene: TRBJ2-7

CDR3 protein: CASSFGTSGSYNEQFF
CDR3 DNA: TGTGCCAGCAGCTTTGGGACTAGCGGCTCCTACAATGAGCAGTTCTTC
D gene: TRBD2
V gene: TRBV7-8
clone size: .
J gene: TRBJ2-1

CDR3 protein: CASSQDKENYGYTF
CDR3 DNA: TGCGCCAGCAGCCAAGATAAGGAGAACTATGGCTACACCTTC
D gene: .
V gene: TRBV4-3
clone size: .
J gene: TRBJ1-2

CDR3 protein: CASGRRQGLNEKLFF
CDR3 DNA: TGTGCTAGTGGTCGAAGACAGGGCCTCAATGAAAAACTGTTTTTT
D gene: TRBD1
V gene: TRBV12-5
clone size: .
J gene: TRBJ1-4

CDR3 protein: CASSPTSGVKANYGYTF
CDR3 DNA: TGCGCCAGCAGCCCAACCTCAGGGGTCAAGGCTAACTATGGCTACACCTTC
D gene: .
V gene: TRBV5-1
clone size: .
J gene: TRBJ1-2

CDR3 protein: CASSLGAGTDYEQYF
CDR3 DNA: TGCGCCAGCAGCCTAGGAGCCGGGACAGACTACGAGCAGTACTTC
D gene: TRBD1
V gene: TRBV5-1
clone size: .
J gene: TRBJ2-7

CDR3 protein: CASRTGGAAIGYTF
CDR3 DNA: TGTGCCAGCAGGACAGGGGGCGCGGCTATAGGCTACACCTTC
D gene: TRBD1
V gene: TRBV2
clone size: .
J gene: TRBJ1-2

CDR3 protein: CASSLGQGVSPLHF
CDR3 DNA: TGTGCCAGCAGCTTGGGACAGGGTGTTTCACCCCTCCACTTT
D gene: TRBD1
V gene: TRBV5-6
clone size: .
J gene: TRBJ1-6

CDR3 protein: CASSPVPGDRVLAFF
CDR3 DNA: TGTGCCAGCTCACCGGTTCCGGGAGACAGGGTTCTAGCTTTCTTT
D gene: TRBD1
V gene: TRBV18
clone size: .
J gene: TRBJ1-1

CDR3 protein: CASSSADRGDTQYF
CDR3 DNA: TGTGCCAGCAGTTCCGCGGACAGGGGAGATACGCAGTATTTT
D gene: TRBD1
V gene: TRBV6-9
clone size: once
J gene: TRBJ2-3

CDR3 protein: CAWSSGGAYNEQFF
CDR3 DNA: TGTGCCTGGAGTAGTGGGGGCGCTTACAATGAGCAGTTCTTC
D gene: .
V gene: TRBV30
clone size: .
J gene: TRBJ2-1

CDR3 protein: CASSQDGRGSLEQYF
CDR3 DNA: TGCGCCAGCAGCCAAGATGGGAGGGGATCACTAGAGCAGTACTTC
D gene: TRBD2
V gene: TRBV4-1
clone size: few
J gene: TRBJ2-7

CDR3 protein: CASSSQDGRGDTQYF
CDR3 DNA: TGTGCCAGCAGCTCTCAGGACGGGAGAGGGGATACGCAGTATTTT
D gene: .
V gene: TRBV9
clone size: .
J gene: TRBJ2-3

CDR3 protein: CASRRQSIGEAFF
CDR3 DNA: TGTGCCAGCAGAAGACAATCAATTGGAGAAGCTTTCTTT
D gene: .
V gene: TRBV12-3/TRBV12-4
clone size: .
J gene: TRBJ1-1

CDR3 protein: CASSIKFTGSNSGNTIYF
CDR3 DNA: TGTGCCAGTAGTATAAAATTTACAGGATCGAACTCTGGAAACACCATATATTTT
D gene: .
V gene: TRBV19
clone size: once
J gene: TRBJ1-3

CDR3 protein: CASSRVGGETQYF
CDR3 DNA: TGTGCCAGCAGCCGGGTGGGGGGAGAGACCCAGTACTTC
D gene: .
V gene: TRBV5-5
clone size: .
J gene: TRBJ2-5

CDR3 protein: CATSNPGETQYF
CDR3 DNA: TGCGCCACCAGCAACCCGGGAGAGACCCAGTACTTC
D gene: .
V gene: TRBV5-1
clone size: .
J gene: TRBJ2-5

CDR3 protein: CASTQGRAGTEAFF
CDR3 DNA: TGTGCCAGCACCCAAGGGAGGGCAGGAACTGAAGCTTTCTTT
D gene: .
V gene: TRBV2
clone size: once
J gene: TRBJ1-1

CDR3 protein: CASSSGTGALGPQHF
CDR3 DNA: TGTGCCAGTAGTTCCGGGACTGGAGCCTTGGGGCCCCAGCATTTT
D gene: .
V gene: TRBV19
clone size: .
J gene: TRBJ1-5

CDR3 protein: CASSLRRENYNEQFF
CDR3 DNA: TGTGCCAGCAGCTTAAGGCGGGAGAACTACAATGAGCAGTTCTTC
D gene: TRBD2
V gene: TRBV7-2
clone size: .
J gene: TRBJ2-1

CDR3 protein: CASSPPQGSDEQYF
CDR3 DNA: TGTGCCAGCAGCCCTCCACAGGGATCGGACGAGCAGTACTTC
D gene: .
V gene: TRBV13
clone size: .
J gene: TRBJ2-7

CDR3 protein: CASSIGGRNNEQFF
CDR3 DNA: TGTGCCAGTAGTATTGGCGGGAGAAACAATGAGCAGTTCTTC
D gene: TRBD2
V gene: TRBV19
clone size: .
J gene: TRBJ2-1

CDR3 protein: CASSSGSGTGNVNEQFF
CDR3 DNA: TGTGCCAGTAGTTCCGGCTCCGGGACAGGGAATGTGAATGAGCAGTTCTTC
D gene: TRBD1
V gene: TRBV19
clone size: .
J gene: TRBJ2-1

CDR3 protein: CASSPSRGNTEAFF
CDR3 DNA: TGTGCCAGCAGTCCGTCGAGAGGGAACACTGAAGCTTTCTTT
D gene: .
V gene: TRBV27
clone size: .
J gene: TRBJ1-1

CDR3 protein: CASSLFGGGSRYF
CDR3 DNA: .
D gene: .
V gene: TRBV28
clone size: .
J gene: TRBJ2-7

CDR3 protein: CASSTRQGSPYQPQHF
CDR3 DNA: TGTGCCAGTAGTACAAGACAGGGGTCGCCCTATCAGCCCCAGCATTTT
D gene: TRBD1
V gene: TRBV19
clone size: .
J gene: TRBJ1-5

CDR3 protein: CAWSATGSGNTIYF
CDR3 DNA: TGTGCCTGGAGCGCGACAGGGAGTGGAAACACCATATATTTT
D gene: TRBD1
V gene: TRBV30
clone size: once
J gene: TRBJ1-3

CDR3 protein: CASSMEWDSRNQPQHF
CDR3 DNA: TGTGCCAGTAGTATGGAATGGGACAGTCGCAATCAGCCCCAGCATTTT
D gene: TRBD1
V gene: TRBV19
clone size: .
J gene: TRBJ1-5

CDR3 protein: CAWSSGGSGNTIYF
CDR3 DNA: TGTGCCTGGAGTTCAGGGGGCTCTGGAAACACCATATATTTT
D gene: TRBD1
V gene: TRBV30
clone size: .
J gene: TRBJ1-3

CDR3 protein: CASSTPTPVLAGGTDEQFF
CDR3 DNA: TGTGCCAGCAGCACCCCTACCCCCGTTCTAGCGGGGGGGACTGATGAGCAGTTCTTC
D gene: .
V gene: TRBV21-1
clone size: .
J gene: TRBJ2-1

CDR3 protein: CASSFLQAGNTIYF
CDR3 DNA: TGTGCCAGCAGCTTTTTACAGGCTGGAAACACCATATATTTT
D gene: .
V gene: TRBV13
clone size: .
J gene: TRBJ1-3

CDR3 protein: CASSSGQGVYNEQFF
CDR3 DNA: TGTGCCAGCAGCTCCGGACAGGGGGTTTACAATGAGCAGTTCTTC
D gene: TRBD1
V gene: TRBV7-9
clone size: .
J gene: TRBJ2-1

CDR3 protein: CASKQGATQPQHF
CDR3 DNA: TGTGCCAGCAAACAGGGGGCAACTCAGCCCCAGCATTTT
D gene: TRBD1
V gene: TRBV27
clone size: .
J gene: TRBJ1-5

CDR3 protein: CASSADRLTNEKLFF
CDR3 DNA: TGTGCCAGCAGCGCGGACAGGTTGACTAATGAAAAACTGTTTTTT
D gene: TRBD1
V gene: TRBV7-8
clone size: .
J gene: TRBJ1-4